The T cell receptor beta chain under discussion was sequenced for a study of CD8 T cells in Susac syndrome. This CDR3 is 13 amino acids long. Germline CDR1 and CDR2: MDHEN and SYDVKM. V lost 5 bases and J 12 bases, leaving 20 bases between the germline ends. CD8+ and CD4+ blood T cells underwent TCR beta sequencing. Stable or active relapsing-remitting multiple sclerosis, untreated and meeting revised McDonald criteria, defined the controls. With random hexamers, about 0.45 to 1 ug RNA was reverse transcribed. MiXCR, run by TCRdb on the immunoSEQ multiplex PCR reads, gives a single entry per CDR3 protein. The sample shows about 300,000 distinct CDR3 sequences, almost 85% of them seen only once.

Sequences were obtained from CD8+ T cells from PBMCs. This sequence was found in a human donor with multiple sclerosis. The chain uses TRBV28 and TRBJ2-7, with D perhaps TRBD2 (7 bases). The CDR3 protein is CASSLTSGAGAYF. CDR3 bases: TGTGCCAGCAGTCTCACCTCAGGGGCGGGGGCGTACTTC.